This paragraph reports one TCR beta chain. The germline CDR1 and CDR2 sequences are KGHSH and LQKENI. V trimming: 8 bases; J trimming: 4 bases; junction bases outside the gene matches: 1. The CDR3 totals 12 residues. This sample was included in a study of blood T cell repertoires in COVID-19. For the study at large: Italy, Spain and the United States were the sources of the convalescent and acute COVID-19 samples. T cells, B-cell-depleted T cells, or PBMCs supplied cDNA or gDNA.

Study processing details: Amplification of reference gene primers provided the estimated nucleated cell counts. The repertoire was sequenced with immunoSEQ multiplex PCR; TCRdb's copy has only in-frame clones and lacks some. D and trimming come from the DNA, and the V and J calls and clone size come from that table. This table has about 270,000 clones, 65% to 90% appearing once. The sample comprised peripheral blood. The genes are TRBV18 and TRBJ1-1; 10 bases agree with TRBD1. The receptor was isolated from a woman aged 60-75 years with active or convalescent COVID-19. The CDR3 nucleotides are TGTGCCAGCGGACAGGGGGGCACTGAAGCTTTCTTT. Protein sequence: CASGQGGTEAFF.